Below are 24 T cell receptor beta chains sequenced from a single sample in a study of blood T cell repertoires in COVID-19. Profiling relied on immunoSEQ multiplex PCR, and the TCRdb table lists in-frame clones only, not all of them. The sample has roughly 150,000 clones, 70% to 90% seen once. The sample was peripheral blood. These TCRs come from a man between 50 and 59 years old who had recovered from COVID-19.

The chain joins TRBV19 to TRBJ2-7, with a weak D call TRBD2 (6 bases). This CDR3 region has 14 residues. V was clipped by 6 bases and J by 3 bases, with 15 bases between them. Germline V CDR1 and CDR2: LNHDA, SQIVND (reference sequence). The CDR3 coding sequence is TGTGCCAGTAGCACGAGGCAGGGAGGCTACGAGCAGTACTTC. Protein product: CASSTRQGGYEQYF.

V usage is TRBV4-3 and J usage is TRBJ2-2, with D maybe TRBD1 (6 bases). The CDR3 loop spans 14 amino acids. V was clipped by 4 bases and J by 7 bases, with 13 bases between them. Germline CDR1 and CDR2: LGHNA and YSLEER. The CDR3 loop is CASSPLGTLGELFF. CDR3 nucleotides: TGCGCCAGCAGCCCACTTGGGACACTCGGGGAGCTGTTTTTT.

This chain's CDR3 is CASGRDRTEAFF. In DNA form, the CDR3 reads TGTGCCAGCGGGAGGGACAGGACTGAAGCTTTCTTT. The chain is built from TRBV3-1 (or the pseudogene TRBV3-2) and TRBJ1-1; TRBD1 agrees at 8 bases. Germline V gene sequence: CDR1 LGHDT, CDR2 YNNKEL (reference sequence). The trim removed 8 bases at V and 5 bases at J, leaving 4 bases unmatched. There are 12 residues in the CDR3.

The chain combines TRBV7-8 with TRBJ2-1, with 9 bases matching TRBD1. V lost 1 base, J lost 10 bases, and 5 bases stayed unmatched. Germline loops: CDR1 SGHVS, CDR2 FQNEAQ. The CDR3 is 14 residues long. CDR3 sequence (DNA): TGTGCCAGCAGCTTAGGGACAGGGGTGTGGGAGCAGTTCTTC. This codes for CASSLGTGVWEQFF.

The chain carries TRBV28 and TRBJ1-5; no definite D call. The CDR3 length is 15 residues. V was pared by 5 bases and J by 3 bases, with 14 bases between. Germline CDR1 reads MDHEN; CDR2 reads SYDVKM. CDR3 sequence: CASSPRLTSNQPQHF. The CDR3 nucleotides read TGTGCCAGCAGTCCCCGCTTGACATCCAATCAGCCCCAGCATTTT.

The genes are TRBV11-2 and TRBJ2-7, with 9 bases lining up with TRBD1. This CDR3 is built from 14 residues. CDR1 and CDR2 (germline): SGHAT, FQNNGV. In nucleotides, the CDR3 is TGTGCCAGCAGCGCAATTCGGGACAGGGTATGGGGAGGAGTC. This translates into CASSAIRDRVWGGV.

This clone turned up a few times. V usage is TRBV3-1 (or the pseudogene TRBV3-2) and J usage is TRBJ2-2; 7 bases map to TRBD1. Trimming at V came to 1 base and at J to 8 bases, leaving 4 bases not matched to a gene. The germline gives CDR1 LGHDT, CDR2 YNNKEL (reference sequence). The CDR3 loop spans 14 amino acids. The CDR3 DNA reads TGTGCCAGCAGCCAAGGACAGGGTCGAGGGGAGCTGTTTTTT. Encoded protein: CASSQGQGRGELFF.

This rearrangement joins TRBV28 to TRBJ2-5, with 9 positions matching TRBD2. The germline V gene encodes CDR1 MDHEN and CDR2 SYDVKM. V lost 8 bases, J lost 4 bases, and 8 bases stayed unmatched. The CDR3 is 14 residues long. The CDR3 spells CASRLAGAGETQYF. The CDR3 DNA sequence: TGTGCCAGCCGATTAGCGGGGGCGGGAGAGACCCAGTACTTC.

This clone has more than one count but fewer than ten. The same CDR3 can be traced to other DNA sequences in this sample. The DNA of the CDR3 is TGTGCCAGCAGCTTAGGCGGGACCTACGAGCAGTACTTC. Residues: CASSLGGTYEQYF. The V and J genes are TRBV11-2 and TRBJ2-7, with a weak D call TRBD2 (6 bases). The germline gives CDR1 SGHAT, CDR2 FQNNGV. The CDR3 sequence is 13 residues long. Trimming shortened V by 1 base and J by 2 bases, and 6 bases separated the two germline ends.

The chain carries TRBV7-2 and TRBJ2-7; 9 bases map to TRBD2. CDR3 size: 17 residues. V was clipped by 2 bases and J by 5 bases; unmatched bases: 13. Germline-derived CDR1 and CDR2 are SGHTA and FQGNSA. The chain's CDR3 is CASSLRGPAGGGHEQYF. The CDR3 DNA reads TGTGCCAGCAGCTTACGTGGGCCAGCGGGAGGCGGGCACGAGCAGTACTTC.

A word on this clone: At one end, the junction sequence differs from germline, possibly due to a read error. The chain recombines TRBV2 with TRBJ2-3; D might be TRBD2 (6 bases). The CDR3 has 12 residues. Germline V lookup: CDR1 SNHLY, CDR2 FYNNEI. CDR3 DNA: TGTGCCAGCAAGGAGGGCACAAATACGCAGTATTTT. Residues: CASKEGTNTQYF.

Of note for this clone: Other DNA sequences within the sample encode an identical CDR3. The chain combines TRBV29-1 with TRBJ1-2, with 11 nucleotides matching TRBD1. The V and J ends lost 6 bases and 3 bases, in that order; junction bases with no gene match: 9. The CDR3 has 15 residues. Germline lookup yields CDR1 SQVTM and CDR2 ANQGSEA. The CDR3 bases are TGCAGCGTCCCGGACAGGGGGCGCATTTACTATGGCTACACCTTC. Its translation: CSVPDRGRIYYGYTF.

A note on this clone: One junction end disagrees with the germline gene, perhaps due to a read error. Here the CDR3 DNA reads TGTGCCAGCAGTAAAGCGGGAGGGTCAAATGAGCAGTTCTTC. This encodes CASSKAGGSNEQFF. This chain uses TRBV6-1 with TRBJ2-1, with TRBD2 matching over 10 bases. The CDR3 is 14 residues long. Germline assignment: CDR1 MNHNS and CDR2 SASEGT.

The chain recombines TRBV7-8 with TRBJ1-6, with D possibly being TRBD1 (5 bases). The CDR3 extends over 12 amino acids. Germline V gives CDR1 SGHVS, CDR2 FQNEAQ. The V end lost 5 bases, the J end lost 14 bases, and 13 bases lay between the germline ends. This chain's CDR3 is CASSRRGGTLHF. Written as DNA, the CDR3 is TGTGCCAGCAGCCGGCGGGGGGGGACCCTCCACTTT.

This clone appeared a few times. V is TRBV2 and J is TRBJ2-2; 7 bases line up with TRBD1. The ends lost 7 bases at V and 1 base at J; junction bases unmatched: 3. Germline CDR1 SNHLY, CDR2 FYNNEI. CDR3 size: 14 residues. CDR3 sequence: CASIGGRNTGELFF. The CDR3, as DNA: TGTGCCAGCATAGGGGGCCGGAACACCGGGGAGCTGTTTTTT.

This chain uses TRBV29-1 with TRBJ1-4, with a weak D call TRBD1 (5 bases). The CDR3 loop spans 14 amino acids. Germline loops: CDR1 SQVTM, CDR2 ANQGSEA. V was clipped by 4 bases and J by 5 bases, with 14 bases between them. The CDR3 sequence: CSVAEGAGNEKLFF. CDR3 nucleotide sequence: TGCAGCGTTGCGGAAGGGGCCGGGAATGAAAAACTGTTTTTT.

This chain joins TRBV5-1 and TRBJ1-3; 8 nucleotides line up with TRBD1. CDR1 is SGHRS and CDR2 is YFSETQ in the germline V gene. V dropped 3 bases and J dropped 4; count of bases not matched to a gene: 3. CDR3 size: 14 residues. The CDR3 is CASSSRDRGNTIYF. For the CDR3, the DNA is TGCGCCAGCAGCTCCCGGGACAGGGGAAACACCATATATTTT.

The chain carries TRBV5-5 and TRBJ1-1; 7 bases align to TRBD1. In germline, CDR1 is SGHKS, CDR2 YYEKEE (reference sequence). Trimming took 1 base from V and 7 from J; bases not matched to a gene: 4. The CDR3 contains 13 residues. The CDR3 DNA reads TGTGCCAGCAGCTTGCCGGGGACAGTTGAAGCTTTCTTT. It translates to CASSLPGTVEAFF.

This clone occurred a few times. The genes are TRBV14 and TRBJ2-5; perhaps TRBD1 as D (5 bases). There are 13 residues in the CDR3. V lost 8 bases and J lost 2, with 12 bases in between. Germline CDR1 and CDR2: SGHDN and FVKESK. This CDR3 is CASSGRNQETQYF. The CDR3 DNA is TGTGCCAGCTCAGGGCGGAATCAAGAGACCCAGTACTTC.

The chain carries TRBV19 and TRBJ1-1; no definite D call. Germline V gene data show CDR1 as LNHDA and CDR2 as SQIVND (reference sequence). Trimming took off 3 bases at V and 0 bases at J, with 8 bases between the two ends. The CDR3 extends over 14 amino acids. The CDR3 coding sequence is TGTGCCAGTAGTATTGCAGGCTTGAACACTGAAGCTTTCTTT. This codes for CASSIAGLNTEAFF.

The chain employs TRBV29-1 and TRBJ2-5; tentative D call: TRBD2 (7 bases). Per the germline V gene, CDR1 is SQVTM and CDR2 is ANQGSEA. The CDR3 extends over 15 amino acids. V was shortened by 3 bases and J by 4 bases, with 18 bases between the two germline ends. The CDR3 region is CSVDRGATIRETQYF. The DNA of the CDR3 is TGCAGCGTTGATCGGGGGGCAACAATCCGAGAGACCCAGTACTTC. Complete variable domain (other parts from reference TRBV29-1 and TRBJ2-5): SAVISQKPSRDICQRGTSLTIQCQVDSQVTMMFWYRQQPGQSLTLIATANQGSEATYESGFVIDKFPISRPNLTFSTLTVSNMSPEDSSIYLCSVDRGATIRETQYFGPGTRLLVL.

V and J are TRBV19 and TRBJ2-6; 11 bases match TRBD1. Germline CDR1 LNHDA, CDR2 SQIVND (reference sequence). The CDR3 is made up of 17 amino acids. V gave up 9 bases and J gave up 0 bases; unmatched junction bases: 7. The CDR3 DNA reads TGTGCCAGCAGGGTAGGGACAGGGGGCTCTGGGGCCAACGTCCTGACTTTC. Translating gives CASRVGTGGSGANVLTF. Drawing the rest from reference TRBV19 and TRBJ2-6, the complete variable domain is DGGITQSPKYLFRKEGQNVTLSCEQNLNHDAMYWYRQDPGQGLRLIYYSQIVNDFQKGDIAEGYSVSREKKESFPLTVTSAQKNPTAFYLCASRVGTGGSGANVLTFGAGSRLTVL.

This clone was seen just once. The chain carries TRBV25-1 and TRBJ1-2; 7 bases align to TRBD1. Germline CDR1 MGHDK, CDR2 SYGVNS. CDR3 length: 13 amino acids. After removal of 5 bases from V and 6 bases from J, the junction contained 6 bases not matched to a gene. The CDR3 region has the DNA TGTGCCAGCAGTACAGGGGCCATCGATGGCTACACCTTC. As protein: CASSTGAIDGYTF.

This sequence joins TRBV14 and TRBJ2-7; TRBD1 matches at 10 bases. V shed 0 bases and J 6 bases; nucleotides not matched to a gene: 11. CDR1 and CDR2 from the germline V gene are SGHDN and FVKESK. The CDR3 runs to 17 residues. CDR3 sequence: CASSQERGYRDRGEQYF. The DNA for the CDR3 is TGTGCCAGCAGCCAAGAAAGGGGATACCGGGACAGGGGCGAGCAGTACTTC. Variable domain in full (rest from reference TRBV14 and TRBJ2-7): EAGVTQFPSHSVIEKGQTVTLRCDPISGHDNLYWYRRVMGKEIKFLLHFVKESKQDESGMPNNRFLAERTGGTYSTLKVQPAELEDSGVYFCASSQERGYRDRGEQYFGPGTRLTVT.